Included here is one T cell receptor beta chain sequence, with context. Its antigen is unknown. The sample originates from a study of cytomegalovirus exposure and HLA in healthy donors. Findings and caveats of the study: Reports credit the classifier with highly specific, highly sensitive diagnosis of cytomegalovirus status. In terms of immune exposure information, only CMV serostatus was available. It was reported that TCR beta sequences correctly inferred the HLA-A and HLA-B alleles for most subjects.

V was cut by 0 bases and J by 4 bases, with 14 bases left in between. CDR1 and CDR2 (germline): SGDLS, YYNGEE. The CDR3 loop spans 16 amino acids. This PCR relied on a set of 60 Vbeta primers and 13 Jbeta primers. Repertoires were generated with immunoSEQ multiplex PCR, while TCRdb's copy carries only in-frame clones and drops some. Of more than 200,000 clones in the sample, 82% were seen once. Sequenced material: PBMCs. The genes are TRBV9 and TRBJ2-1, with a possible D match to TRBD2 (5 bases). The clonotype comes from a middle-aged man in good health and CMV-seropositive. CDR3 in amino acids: CASSVGASPAYNEQFF. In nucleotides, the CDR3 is TGTGCCAGCAGCGTAGGCGCTAGCCCCGCTTACAATGAGCAGTTCTTC.